The 30 T cell receptor beta chains in this list originate from one sample, sequenced in a study of blood T cell repertoires in COVID-19. Clones were sequenced by immunoSEQ multiplex PCR, and TCRdb holds only the in-frame ones, with some missing. The sample lists under 300,000 clones, roughly 83% occurring once. The sample was peripheral blood. The receptors come from a human donor with COVID-19, enrolled during active disease. The donor label of this sample is uncertain.

The J gene is TRBJ2-2, the V gene TRBV7-3; a weak D match, TRBD1 (5 bases). Trimming left V 3 bases short and J 5 bases short, with 13 bases between. The CDR3 sequence is 15 residues long. From germline, CDR1 is SGHTA and CDR2 FQGTGA. The CDR3 sequence is CASSFVQGRTGELFF. The DNA of the CDR3 is TGTGCCAGCAGCTTTGTCCAGGGTAGGACCGGGGAGCTGTTTTTT.

The chain carries TRBV5-1 and TRBJ2-1, with D perhaps TRBD2 (5 bases). Trimming took off 2 bases at V and 8 bases at J, with 17 bases between the two ends. The V gene's germline CDR1 is SGHRS and CDR2 YFSETQ. CDR3 size: 15 residues. For the CDR3, the DNA is TGCGCCAGCAGCTTACTTGCGGGTAGAAGGGATGAGCAGTTCTTC. It translates to CASSLLAGRRDEQFF.

The CDR3 loop reads CASSLSGGTGNTIYF. CDR3 DNA sequence: TGCGCCAGCAGCTTGTCGGGGGGTACTGGAAACACCATATATTTT. V and J are TRBV5-1 and TRBJ1-3; D possibly corresponds to TRBD1 (5 bases). The germline V gene encodes CDR1 SGHRS and CDR2 YFSETQ. Deletions cut 1 base from V and 2 bases from J, with 10 bases between. CDR3 size: 15 residues.

The rearrangement joins TRBV7-9 to TRBJ2-7, with D maybe TRBD1 (5 bases). Trimming removed 1 base at V and 2 bases at J, with 12 bases between. The V gene's germline CDR1 is SEHNR and CDR2 FQNEAQ (reference sequence). The CDR3 has 15 residues. The CDR3 sequence is CASSLGAGKPYEQYF. DNA of the CDR3: TGTGCCAGCAGCTTAGGGGCAGGGAAGCCCTACGAGCAGTACTTC.

The chain employs TRBV11-2 and TRBJ2-3; D possibly corresponds to TRBD1 (6 bases). Germline lookup yields CDR1 SGHAT and CDR2 FQNNGV. V was pared by 5 bases and J by 4 bases, with 16 bases between. CDR3 length: 15 residues. In DNA, the CDR3 is TGTGCCAGCAGCATTAGGGGGAGTTGGGCAGATACGCAGTATTTT. Encoded protein: CASSIRGSWADTQYF. The variable domain in full, with the rest retrieved from reference TRBV11-2 and TRBJ2-3, is EAGVAQSPRYKIIEKRQSVAFWCNPISGHATLYWYQQILGQGPKLLIQFQNNGVVDDSQLPKDRFSAERLKGVDSTLKIQPAKLEDSAVYLCASSIRGSWADTQYFGPGTRLTVL.

V and J are TRBV5-1 and TRBJ1-3; weak D call: TRBD1 (5 bases). The CDR3 sequence is 15 residues long. The V gene's germline CDR1 is SGHRS and CDR2 YFSETQ. Trimming stripped 3 bases from V and 1 base from J, with 11 bases between. CDR3 coding DNA: TGCGCCAGCAGCTCTCAGGGTGCATCTGGAAACACCATATATTTT. It specifies CASSSQGASGNTIYF.

The chain carries TRBV4-1 and TRBJ2-7, with 9 bases aligning to TRBD2. The CDR3 is 16 amino acids. Germline-derived CDR1 and CDR2 are MGHRA and YSYEKL. Unmatched junction bases numbered 8, after V lost 0 bases and J lost 5 bases. CDR3 region: CASSQEAGGPIHEQYF. CDR3 DNA sequence: TGCGCCAGCAGCCAAGAGGCGGGAGGGCCTATCCACGAGCAGTACTTC.

The J gene is TRBJ2-1, the V gene TRBV3-1 (or the pseudogene TRBV3-2); D is unresolved. The ends were cut back, 0 bases at V and 9 bases at J, with 9 bases in the middle. This CDR3 is built from 13 residues. Germline assignment: CDR1 LGHDT and CDR2 YNNKEL (reference sequence). As DNA, the CDR3 is TGTGCCAGCAGCCAAGACCTTTTCCCTGAGCAGTTCTTC. Its protein product is CASSQDLFPEQFF.

In its sample, this clone was seen once. Within the sample, other DNA sequences also encode this same CDR3. This chain uses TRBV28 with TRBJ2-7; D unclear. The CDR3 consists of 12 residues. CDR1 and CDR2 from the germline V gene are MDHEN and SYDVKM. Trimming pared 6 bases from V and 3 bases from J, leaving 9 bases between. The chain's CDR3 is CASSLLSYEQYF. In DNA, the CDR3 is TGTGCCAGCAGCCTACTAAGCTACGAGCAGTACTTC. Filled out from reference TRBV28 and TRBJ2-7, the complete variable domain reads DVKVTQSSRYLVKRTGEKVFLECVQDMDHENMFWYRQDPGLGLRLIYFSYDVKMKEKGDIPEGYSVSREKKERFSLILESASTNQTSMYLCASSLLSYEQYFGPGTRLTVT.

Here the CDR3 DNA reads TGTGCCAGCTCCCGGACTAGCGTTGGCACAGATACGCAGTATTTT. It specifies CASSRTSVGTDTQYF. The V call is TRBV18, the J call TRBJ2-3; 9 bases match TRBD2. CDR3 length: 15 residues. With 6 bases clipped from V and 1 base from J, the junction kept 5 bases outside the gene matches. Germline values: CDR1 KGHSH, CDR2 LQKENI.

The chain has TRBV7-2 and TRBJ2-2; 8 bases match TRBD1. V gave up 5 bases and J gave up 2 bases; unmatched junction bases: 7. Germline loops: CDR1 SGHTA, CDR2 FQGNSA. The length of the CDR3 is 16 residues. The CDR3 bases are TGTGCCAGCAGCGCGTTCGGGACAGGAAACACCGGGGAGCTGTTTTTT. Translation gives CASSAFGTGNTGELFF.

This clone was counted a single time. This rearrangement joins TRBV2 to TRBJ2-5, with 7 bases that match TRBD2. Germline V gene sequence: CDR1 SNHLY, CDR2 FYNNEI. After removal of 5 bases from V and 5 bases from J, the junction contained 8 bases not matched to a gene. The CDR3 has 14 residues. The CDR3 spells CASSLNGAGETQYF. CDR3 sequence (DNA): TGTGCCAGCAGTCTCAACGGAGCGGGGGAGACCCAGTACTTC.

The chain uses TRBV7-8 and TRBJ2-7; 9 nucleotides agree with TRBD1. Unmatched junction bases numbered 11, after V lost 0 bases and J lost 11 bases. CDR1 is SGHVS, CDR2 FQNEAQ, per germline. The CDR3 consists of 15 residues. CDR3 loop: CASSLAGGQGSYEYF. DNA for the CDR3: TGTGCCAGCAGCTTAGCAGGAGGACAGGGGTCCTACGAGTACTTC. Full variable domain (outside the CDR3, taken from reference TRBV7-8 and TRBJ2-7): GAGVSQSPRYKVAKRGQDVALRCDPISGHVSLFWYQQALGQGPEFLTYFQNEAQLDKSGLPSDRFFAERPEGSVSTLKIQRTQQEDSAVYLCASSLAGGQGSYEYFGPGTRLTVT.

The chain links TRBV6-5 to TRBJ2-1; TRBD2 might be the D (6 bases). The CDR3 has 15 amino acids. The V and J ends lost 2 bases and 7 bases respectively, with 15 bases between them. Germline lookup yields CDR1 MNHEY and CDR2 SVGAGI. The CDR3 protein is CASSYRGLGRNEQFF. The CDR3 DNA sequence: TGTGCCAGCAGTTACCGGGGACTGGGGAGGAATGAGCAGTTCTTC.

The chain uses TRBV29-1 and TRBJ1-1; TRBD1 agrees at 7 bases. The CDR3 extends over 14 amino acids. Germline CDR1 and CDR2: SQVTM and ANQGSEA. V lost 3 bases, J lost 1 base, and 5 bases stayed unmatched. CDR3 region: CSVDAGTANTEAFF. CDR3 DNA sequence: TGCAGCGTTGACGCCGGGACAGCGAACACTGAAGCTTTCTTT.

The CDR3: CASVPSGMNYEQYF. The DNA of the CDR3 is TGTGCCAGCGTCCCTAGCGGGATGAACTACGAGCAGTACTTC. The J gene is TRBJ2-7, the V gene TRBV25-1, with 9 bases aligning to TRBD2. This CDR3 has 14 residues. Trimming removed 8 bases from V and 3 bases from J; junction bases left unmatched: 8. Per germline, CDR1 MGHDK and CDR2 SYGVNS.

The V and J genes are TRBV2 and TRBJ1-1, with TRBD1 as a possible D gene (6 bases). V lost 6 bases and J 1 base, leaving 12 bases between the germline ends. CDR3 length equals 14 residues. Germline V gene sequence: CDR1 SNHLY, CDR2 FYNNEI. The CDR3 nucleotides are TGTGCCAGCAGATATGGACAGCCGAACACTGAAGCTTTCTTT. It yields the protein CASRYGQPNTEAFF.

V gene TRBV19 combines with J gene TRBJ1-1; tentatively, D is TRBD1 (5 bases). The CDR3 runs 14 residues. The germline V gene has CDR1 LNHDA and CDR2 SQIVND (reference sequence). With 9 bases removed from V and 1 base from J, the gap between germline ends came to 15 bases. The DNA of the CDR3 is TGTGCCAGCCGGCAAGGCAGGGAGAACACTGAAGCTTTCTTT. Its translation is CASRQGRENTEAFF.

The genes are TRBV19 and TRBJ2-3, with D perhaps matching TRBD2 (7 bases). From germline, CDR1 is LNHDA and CDR2 SQIVND (reference sequence). Between the trimmed V and J ends, which lost 5 bases and 4 bases, there was a span of 16 bases. This CDR3 has 15 residues. The CDR3 reads CASSSIGGGPDTQYF. CDR3 DNA: TGTGCCAGTAGTTCGATTGGGGGGGGGCCAGATACGCAGTATTTT.

The chain carries TRBV4-1 and TRBJ1-2, with TRBD1 as a possible D gene (5 bases). V gave up 3 bases and J gave up 1 base, with 9 bases separating them. Per the germline V gene, CDR1 is MGHRA and CDR2 is YSYEKL. The CDR3 contains 14 residues. CDR3 region: CASSQGGDNYGYTF. In DNA form, the CDR3 reads TGCGCCAGCAGCCAGGGGGGGGATAACTATGGCTACACCTTC.

This chain uses TRBV7-2 with TRBJ2-2; 8 nucleotides match TRBD2. The length of the CDR3 is 15 residues. CDR1 is SGHTA and CDR2 is FQGNSA in the germline V gene. V lost 4 bases, J lost 7 bases, and 8 bases stayed unmatched. The CDR3 loop reads CASSSTGTRVGELFF. The CDR3 DNA reads TGTGCCAGCAGCTCGACCGGGACTAGGGTCGGGGAGCTGTTTTTT.

The rearrangement links TRBV27 to TRBJ1-5; D unresolved. Germline V CDR1 and CDR2: MNHEY, SMNVEV (reference sequence). With 2 bases removed from V and 7 bases from J, the gap between germline ends came to 15 bases. This CDR3 is built from 15 residues. CDR3 sequence: CASSLRGRVEQPQHF. The CDR3 nucleotides are TGTGCCAGCAGTTTACGGGGTCGGGTTGAACAGCCCCAGCATTTT.

The V gene is TRBV3-1 (or the pseudogene TRBV3-2), the J gene TRBJ2-1, with 11 bases aligning to TRBD2. Trimming at V came to 4 bases and at J to 3 bases, leaving 5 bases not matched to a gene. Germline values: CDR1 LGHDT, CDR2 YNNKEL (reference sequence). The CDR3 sequence is 16 residues long. This CDR3 is CASSRDGTSGYNEQFF. The CDR3 coding sequence is TGTGCCAGCAGCCGAGACGGGACTAGCGGCTACAATGAGCAGTTCTTC.

The rearrangement links TRBV20-1 to TRBJ2-1; possibly TRBD1 for D (6 bases). The CDR3 extends over 11 amino acids. CDR1 is DFQATT, CDR2 SNEGSKA, per germline (reference sequence). Trimming stripped 3 bases from V and 10 bases from J, with 10 bases between. CDR3 in DNA: TGCAGTGCTAGTACCGACAGGGAGCAGTTCTTC. The encoded protein is CSASTDREQFF.

The chain couples TRBV6-5 to TRBJ2-5, with 8 bases matching TRBD2. The CDR3 has 15 residues. Germline V gene data show CDR1 as MNHEY and CDR2 as SVGAGI. V shed 10 bases and J 5 bases; nucleotides not matched to a gene: 15. As DNA, the CDR3 is TGTGCCACCCAGAGGTCGGGAGGGCCGGGCGAGACCCAGTACTTC. It codes for CATQRSGGPGETQYF.

This chain links TRBV18 with TRBJ2-5; possibly TRBD2 for D (6 bases). The CDR3 has 16 residues. Looked up from germline, CDR1 is KGHSH and CDR2 is LQKENI. The V and J ends lost 8 bases and 2 bases respectively, with 21 bases between them. The CDR3 loop reads CASASLLGGKQETQYF. CDR3 bases: TGTGCCAGCGCATCGCTCCTTGGCGGGAAACAAGAGACCCAGTACTTC.

The rearrangement joins TRBV28 to TRBJ1-1, with a tentative D call TRBD1 (5 bases). V was trimmed by 8 bases and J by 5 bases, leaving 9 bases between them. The CDR3 is 11 residues long. The germline gives CDR1 MDHEN, CDR2 SYDVKM. The CDR3 loop reads CASLGGTEAFF. The CDR3 bases are TGTGCCAGCCTCGGGGGGACTGAAGCTTTCTTT.

This clone was detected a few times. V gene TRBV12-3 or TRBV12-4 combines with J gene TRBJ1-1, with D perhaps matching TRBD1 (5 bases). The CDR3 is made up of 13 amino acids. Between the trimmed V and J ends, which lost 5 bases and 10 bases, there was a span of 17 bases. CDR3 sequence reads: CASSLAGPGGAFF. DNA of the CDR3: TGTGCCAGCAGTCTCGCCGGGCCGGGGGGAGCTTTCTTT.

The J gene is TRBJ1-5, the V gene TRBV11-2; possible D gene TRBD1, 6 bases. The V gene's germline CDR1 is SGHAT and CDR2 FQNNGV. V lost 2 bases to trimming and J lost 3 bases, with 11 bases between them. The CDR3 covers 15 residues. CDR3 nucleotide sequence: TGTGCCAGCAGCTTACAGGGGCGAGACAATCAGCCCCAGCATTTT. Translating it yields CASSLQGRDNQPQHF.

The rearrangement joins TRBV15 to TRBJ1-5; TRBD1 is a possible D gene (5 bases). Trimming left V 0 bases short and J 10 bases short, with 19 bases between. The CDR3 contains 16 residues. Germline lookup yields CDR1 LNHNV and CDR2 YYDKDF (reference sequence). In nucleotides, the CDR3 is TGTGCCACCAGCAGAGATCAGGGCAGGGCTGCGGGACCCCAGCATTTT. Translating it yields CATSRDQGRAAGPQHF.